This T cell receptor beta chain was observed in a study of blood T cells in healthy people across ages. It was with a sample-barcoded 5' primer and a J-beta primer mix that a second PCR of roughly 6 to 12 cycles was run. Each cDNA molecule carried a tag from a template-switch adaptor that contained 12 random nucleotides. TCRdb itself ran the 5' RACE reads through MiXCR, one entry per CDR3 protein. The table includes roughly 830,000 distinct CDR3 sequences, 62% detected once. Study-wide findings and caveats: Higher naive T cell percentage went strongly together with higher TCR beta diversity. Observed TCR beta diversity per million T cells went down as age went up. This fall followed a roughly linear course with age.

Germline V gives CDR1 SSHAT, CDR2 FNYEAQ (reference sequence). The CDR3 totals 15 residues. The V gene lost 5 bases and the J gene lost 1 base, with 13 bases spanning the gap. This clonotype has more than one count but fewer than ten. Its target is unknown. Whenever a sample was processed, at least 7 million PBMCs were isolated. The V call is TRBV7-7, the J call TRBJ2-3, with D uncertain. The specimen sequenced was blood. The receptor comes from a young man in good health. CDR3 loop: CASSPRRGGTDTQYF. CDR3 DNA sequence: TGTGCCAGCAGCCCCCGTCGTGGGGGCACAGATACGCAGTATTTT.